This T cell receptor beta chain was captured in a study of blood T cell repertoires in COVID-19. Across the whole study: Whether acute or convalescent, the COVID-19 samples came from the United States, Italy and Spain.

This clone was counted once. The germline gives CDR1 SGHDT, CDR2 YYEEEE. V lost 4 bases to trimming and J lost 6 bases; unmatched junction nucleotides: 11. The CDR3 loop spans 15 amino acids. Assay used: immunoSEQ multiplex PCR; TCRdb lists only in-frame clones, some missing. The sample holds 110,000 or so clones, about 89% seen once. The sample was peripheral blood. The rearrangement joins TRBV5-6 to TRBJ1-2; 8 bases align to TRBD1. This sequence was found in a human donor with acute or convalescent COVID-19. The donor label of this sample is uncertain. The CDR3 region has the DNA TGTGCCAGCAGCGGAAGTGACAGGGGACTAAATGGCTACACCTTC. Translation gives CASSGSDRGLNGYTF.